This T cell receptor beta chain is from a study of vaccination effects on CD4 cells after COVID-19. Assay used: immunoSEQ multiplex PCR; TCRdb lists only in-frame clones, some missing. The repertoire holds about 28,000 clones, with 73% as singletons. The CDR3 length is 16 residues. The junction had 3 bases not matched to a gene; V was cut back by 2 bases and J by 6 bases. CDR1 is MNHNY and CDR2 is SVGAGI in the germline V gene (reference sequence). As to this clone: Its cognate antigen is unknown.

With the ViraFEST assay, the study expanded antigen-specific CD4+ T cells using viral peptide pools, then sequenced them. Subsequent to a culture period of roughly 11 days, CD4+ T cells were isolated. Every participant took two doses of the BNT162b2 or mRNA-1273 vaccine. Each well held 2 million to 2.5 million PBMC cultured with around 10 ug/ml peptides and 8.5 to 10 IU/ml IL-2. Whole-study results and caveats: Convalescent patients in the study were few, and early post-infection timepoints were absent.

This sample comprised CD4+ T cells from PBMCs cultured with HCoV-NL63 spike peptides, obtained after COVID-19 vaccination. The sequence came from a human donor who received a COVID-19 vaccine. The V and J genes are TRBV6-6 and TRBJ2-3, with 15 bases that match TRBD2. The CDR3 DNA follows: TGTGCCAGCAGTTACGGGACTAGCGGGGGGCAGGATACGCAGTATTTT. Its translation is CASSYGTSGGQDTQYF.